By share, the clone carrying this TCR beta chain counts as medium-sized. Its matching antigen is unknown. This entry is derived from a study of HIV-infected children after antiretroviral therapy interruption. As for the study in general: Most participating children were previously exposed to EBV and CMV. Weeks 0, 12, interruption end (24 or 48), and about 3 years post-study gave interruption-arm samples. Study results and limitations: After treatment interruption started, naive CD4+ CDR3 overlap across time points dropped.

Indicated treatment: PENTA 11 planned treatment interruption arm or continuous ART arm. Memory CD8+ CD45RO+ CD45RA- T cells were sorted from thawed PBMCs. RNA-based 3' RACE libraries used unique molecular identifiers. One entry per CDR3 protein results from TCRdb running MiXCR on the 3' RACE reads. The table shows 6,000 to 8,000 distinct CDR3 sequences, with more than 15% occurring only once. The V end was cut by 5 bases, the J end by 3 bases, with 5 bases between. Germline CDR1 and CDR2: SGHVS and FQNEAQ. This CDR3 is 11 amino acids long. The source material was CD45RO+ CD8+ T cells from PBMCs, pooled from several time points, sampled from a donor given antiretroviral therapy, either interrupted or continuous. Sample subset: memory CD8+ CD45RO+ CD45RA- T cells. The chain recombines TRBV7-8 with TRBJ2-7; D ambiguous. This receptor was taken from a pool of human donors with HIV. The CDR3 nucleotides read TGTGCCAGCAGCCCCAGCTACGAGCAGTACTTC. Its protein product is CASSPSYEQYF.